This T cell receptor beta chain stems from a study of CD8 T cells in ankylosing spondylitis (dated by TCRdb to about 2017). About the full investigation: The study set out to find disease-linked TCR variants by profiling T cell receptor beta repertoires in ankylosing spondylitis patients and healthy donors. Samples of peripheral blood were taken, and for ankylosing spondylitis patients, synovial fluid was collected as well. The full study cohort comprised 25 ankylosing spondylitis patients and 110 or so healthy donors.

This clonotype was counted between two and nine times. Its antigen remains undetermined. No per-base quality is available; no much larger clone lies one base away. Sequencing used an Illumina HiSeq 2500. Quantitative 5'-RACE with molecular barcodes was the method used to prepare the TCR beta libraries. The study's own analysis went as follows. To identify disease-linked TCR variants, a new computational method was used, one built on a probabilistic model of VDJ rearrangement. TCRdb cleaned the public reads at Q25 with fastp, built clones with MiXCR and kept in-frame beta chains. A single entry per CDR3 protein holds the most common genes and DNA from its merged rows. In this record, the V and J calls reflect TCRdb's handling and not the investigators' own analysis. In this sample the table shows approximately 540,000 distinct CDR3 sequences, roughly 12% of which occur a single time. The ten most abundant clones make up almost 7% of the sample.

The germline ends are 11 bases apart after V is trimmed by 2 bases and J by 3 bases. Taken from cysteine to phenylalanine, the CDR3 has 14 residues. Only the CDR3 region is kept as DNA, spanning 42 bases read in frame from base 1. The germline V gene (reference sequence) supplies CDR1 MNHEY and CDR2 SMNVEV. The investigation overall reported the following: A TCR beta motif made up of several highly homologous amino acid variants appeared to be characteristic of blood from ankylosing spondylitis patients. A CD8+ phenotype was shown by the disease-linked clones, which were found at relatively low frequencies in peripheral blood. The disease-linked clones were reported as significantly enriched in matched synovial fluid samples from ankylosing spondylitis patients. Some of the motif variants had been reported before in the synovial fluid and blood of reactive arthritis patients, a finding that suggests common disease-initiation mechanisms.

The sample was blood, either unsorted or a sorted T cell fraction (not recorded which). The receptor chain draws on TRBV27 and TRBJ2-7, and perhaps TRBD2 as D gene, on 5 matching bases. The origin of this receptor is a male donor with ankylosing spondylitis. The nucleotide sequence is given as TGTGCCAGCAGTTTAGGGAGAAGGGTCTACGAGCAGTACTTC. It translates as CASSLGRRVYEQYF.